The 28 T cell receptor beta chains below come from one sample, sequenced in a study of T cell changes during pregnancy in multiple sclerosis. Profiling relied on immunoSEQ multiplex PCR, and the TCRdb table lists in-frame clones only, not all of them. Of almost 50,000 clones listed, around 94% were seen once; the top ten hold around 0.3%. This material consisted of CD4+ T cells from peripheral blood mononuclear cells, taken in the third trimester of pregnancy. The receptors originated from a female donor with multiple sclerosis, enrolled in a pregnancy study.

This chain joins TRBV19 and TRBJ2-7, with D possibly matching TRBD2 (5 bases). This CDR3 comprises 13 residues. Germline lookup yields CDR1 LNHDA and CDR2 SQIVND (reference sequence). The ends were cut back, 5 bases at V and 5 bases at J, with 13 bases in the middle. The DNA of the CDR3 is TGTGCCAGTAGTCCTCGGGGTACCCACGAGCAGTACTTC. It is translated as CASSPRGTHEQYF.

This chain links TRBV19 with TRBJ1-2; 9 bases agree with TRBD1. The CDR3 contains 16 residues. Germline loops: CDR1 LNHDA, CDR2 SQIVND (reference sequence). V trimming: 8 bases; J trimming: 0 bases; junction bases outside the gene matches: 10. The CDR3 sequence: CASLGDRALSNYGYTF. The CDR3 DNA sequence: TGTGCCAGTCTAGGGGACAGGGCCCTCTCTAACTATGGCTACACCTTC.

J is TRBJ2-5 and V is TRBV5-1; possibly TRBD1 for D (6 bases). The CDR3 sequence is 13 residues long. Germline loops: CDR1 SGHRS, CDR2 YFSETQ. The V end lost 4 bases, the J end lost 5 bases, and 12 bases lay between the germline ends. CDR3 nucleotide sequence: TGCGCCAGCAGCACCCAGGGGCGGGAGACCCAGTACTTC. This encodes CASSTQGRETQYF.

The chain joins TRBV4-3 to TRBJ1-2; 10 positions agree with TRBD1. J lost 7 bases, V lost 5 bases, and 7 bases had no gene match. The germline gives CDR1 LGHNA, CDR2 YSLEER. CDR3 length: 14 amino acids. The CDR3 loop is CASSATGQGIGYTF. The CDR3 DNA follows: TGCGCCAGCAGCGCCACGGGACAGGGGATTGGCTACACCTTC.

V is TRBV30 and J is TRBJ1-1, with D maybe TRBD1 (6 bases). The CDR3 sequence is 13 residues long. From germline, CDR1 is GTSNPN and CDR2 SVGIG (reference sequence). V was shortened by 3 bases and J by 4 bases, with 12 bases between the two germline ends. In DNA, the CDR3 is TGTGCCTGGAGCCGGGGCAGGGGCACTGAAGCTTTCTTT. Translation: CAWSRGRGTEAFF.

The rearrangement links TRBV14 to TRBJ2-6; a weak D match, TRBD1 (6 bases). The germline V gene has CDR1 SGHDN and CDR2 FVKESK. The CDR3 sequence is 17 residues long. Trimming shortened V by 4 bases and J by 2 bases, and 15 bases separated the two germline ends. The CDR3 DNA sequence: TGTGCCAGCAGCCGAAGACTTGCAGGGGCTGGGGCCAACGTCCTGACTTTC. Amino acids: CASSRRLAGAGANVLTF.

The chain uses TRBV13 and TRBJ1-2; unclear D gene. V was clipped by 5 bases and J by 14 bases, with 12 bases between them. CDR1 and CDR2 (germline): PRHDT, FYEKMQ (reference sequence). CDR3 length: 10 amino acids. The chain's CDR3 is CASSPTATTF. DNA of the CDR3: TGTGCCAGCAGCCCTACTGCGACTACCTTC.

The chain is built from TRBV7-9 and TRBJ2-2, with D perhaps matching TRBD2 (5 bases). This CDR3 is built from 14 residues. Germline lookup yields CDR1 SEHNR and CDR2 FQNEAQ (reference sequence). The V end was cut by 6 bases, the J end by 6 bases, with 14 bases between. CDR3 amino acids: CASSRGSKAGELFF. The DNA for the CDR3 is TGTGCCAGCAGTCGGGGATCGAAGGCCGGGGAGCTGTTTTTT. Full variable domain (remainder filled in from reference TRBV7-9 and TRBJ2-2): DTGVSQNPRHKITKRGQNVTFRCDPISEHNRLYWYRQTLGQGPEFLTYFQNEAQLEKSRLLSDRFSAERPKGSFSTLEIQRTEQGDSAMYLCASSRGSKAGELFFGEGSRLTVL.

This chain connects TRBV5-1 to TRBJ2-3; tentative D call: TRBD1 (5 bases). The germline V gene has CDR1 SGHRS and CDR2 YFSETQ. Between the trimmed V and J ends, which lost 1 base and 3 bases, there was a span of 9 bases. This CDR3 has 14 amino acids. The CDR3 reads CASSLLGPTDTQYF. The DNA of the CDR3 is TGCGCCAGCAGCTTGTTGGGGCCTACAGATACGCAGTATTTT.

This clone has a handful of counts. The CDR3 loop is CASAGGAQETQYF. The CDR3 coding sequence is TGTGCCAGCGCCGGGGGGGCCCAAGAGACCCAGTACTTC. This sequence joins TRBV28 and TRBJ2-5; TRBD2 matches at 8 bases. This CDR3 has 13 residues. In germline, CDR1 is MDHEN, CDR2 SYDVKM. The J segment lost 1 base and the V segment lost 8 bases, leaving 3 bases of the junction unmatched.

The V gene is TRBV30, the J gene TRBJ2-7, with 9 bases aligning to TRBD1. The CDR3 is 16 amino acids. V lost 2 bases to trimming and J lost 6 bases; unmatched junction nucleotides: 14. Germline V lookup: CDR1 GTSNPN, CDR2 SVGIG (reference sequence). The CDR3 loop reads CAWSSPGTGNSGEQYF. The CDR3 DNA follows: TGTGCCTGGAGTAGTCCCGGGACAGGGAACTCCGGCGAGCAGTACTTC.

The gene calls are TRBV5-1 and TRBJ2-2; the D gene is possibly TRBD2 (6 bases). This CDR3 comprises 17 residues. Germline values: CDR1 SGHRS, CDR2 YFSETQ. Trimming took off 4 bases at V and 0 bases at J, with 16 bases between the two ends. CDR3 residues: CASSQIPGLANTGELFF. The CDR3, as DNA: TGCGCCAGCAGCCAAATCCCGGGACTCGCGAACACCGGGGAGCTGTTTTTT. Together with reference TRBV5-1 and TRBJ2-2, the CDR3 gives the full variable domain: KAGVTQTPRYLIKTRGQQVTLSCSPISGHRSVSWYQQTPGQGLQFLFEYFSETQRNKGNFPGRFSGRQFSNSRSEMNVSTLELGDSALYLCASSQIPGLANTGELFFGEGSRLTVL.

This chain connects TRBV5-5 to TRBJ1-1; D gene unclear. CDR3 length equals 11 residues. Trimming removed 6 bases from V and 8 bases from J, with 11 bases in between. Germline CDR1 is SGHKS and CDR2 is YYEKEE (reference sequence). The DNA of the CDR3 is TGTGCCAGCACCAATACAGCCGAAGCTTTCTTT. It specifies CASTNTAEAFF. The whole variable domain, filled in from reference TRBV5-5 and TRBJ1-1, reads DAGVTQSPTHLIKTRGQQVTLRCSPISGHKSVSWYQQVLGQGPQFIFQYYEKEERGRGNFPDRFSARQFPNYSSELNVNALLLGDSALYLCASTNTAEAFFGQGTRLTVV.

V and J are TRBV27 and TRBJ2-1, with 12 bases that match TRBD2. This CDR3 is 18 amino acids long. With 0 bases clipped from V and 8 bases from J, the junction kept 11 bases outside the gene matches. Germline-derived CDR1 and CDR2 are MNHEY and SMNVEV (reference sequence). The CDR3: CASSLSPLAGGRRDEQFF. As DNA, the CDR3 is TGTGCCAGCAGTTTATCGCCTCTAGCGGGGGGGCGTCGCGATGAGCAGTTCTTC.

The V and J genes are TRBV5-1 and TRBJ1-2, with a tentative D call TRBD1 (5 bases). The V end was cut by 6 bases, the J end by 6 bases, with 9 bases between. Germline V lookup: CDR1 SGHRS, CDR2 YFSETQ. This CDR3 is built from 11 residues. The CDR3 loop reads CASTDSDGYTF. Here the CDR3 DNA reads TGCGCCAGCACCGACAGCGATGGCTACACCTTC.

The chain uses TRBV5-1 and TRBJ1-6; D unclear. V gave up 2 bases and J gave up 7 bases, with 10 bases separating them. Germline CDR1 reads SGHRS; CDR2 reads YFSETQ. This CDR3 is 14 amino acids long. The DNA for the CDR3 is TGCGCCAGCAGCTTCCAGACGGGAAATTCACCCCTCCACTTT. Its protein product is CASSFQTGNSPLHF. Based on the CDR3 plus reference TRBV5-1 and TRBJ1-6, the full variable domain is KAGVTQTPRYLIKTRGQQVTLSCSPISGHRSVSWYQQTPGQGLQFLFEYFSETQRNKGNFPGRFSGRQFSNSRSEMNVSTLELGDSALYLCASSFQTGNSPLHFGNGTRLTVT.

The chain carries TRBV5-8 and TRBJ2-5; 15 positions match TRBD2. The germline gives CDR1 SGHTS, CDR2 YDEGEE. The CDR3 length is 15 residues. After removal of 4 bases from V and 5 bases from J, the junction contained 3 bases not matched to a gene. In DNA form, the CDR3 reads TGTGCCAGCAGCCCGGGACTAGCGGGAGGCGAGACCCAGTACTTC. Amino acids: CASSPGLAGGETQYF.

This CDR3 reads CATQGARNQPQHF. The CDR3 coding sequence is TGTGCCACCCAGGGGGCGAGAAATCAGCCCCAGCATTTT. The chain employs TRBV6-5 and TRBJ1-5; 8 nucleotides align to TRBD1. Trimming took 10 bases from V and 4 from J; bases not matched to a gene: 6. In germline, CDR1 is MNHEY, CDR2 SVGAGI. There are 13 residues in the CDR3.

J is TRBJ2-1 and V is TRBV11-3; 8 nucleotides agree with TRBD2. The CDR3 covers 15 residues. J gave up 0 bases and V 5 bases, and 3 bases lay outside the gene matches. Germline V CDR1 and CDR2: SGHNT, YENEEA. In DNA, the CDR3 is TGTGCCAGCAGCCCGAGCGGGAGCTCCTACAATGAGCAGTTCTTC. Amino acids: CASSPSGSSYNEQFF. The complete variable domain, with remaining parts taken from reference TRBV11-3 and TRBJ2-1, reads EAGVVQSPRYKIIEKKQPVAFWCNPISGHNTLYWYLQNLGQGPELLIRYENEEAVDDSQLPKDRFSAERLKGVDSTLKIQPAELGDSAVYLCASSPSGSSYNEQFFGPGTRLTVL.

The sample holds one count of this clone. The genes are TRBV5-4 and TRBJ2-2; TRBD1 aligns across 7 bases. The germline V gene encodes CDR1 SGHNT and CDR2 YYREEE (reference sequence). This CDR3 is 15 amino acids long. V lost 9 bases to trimming and J lost 4 bases; unmatched junction nucleotides: 12. CDR3 DNA: TGTGCCACAAACTCGGGACAGCCCAGCACCGGGGAGCTGTTTTTT. It encodes CATNSGQPSTGELFF.

This clone showed up just once. The chain carries TRBV6-6 and TRBJ2-1, with D perhaps TRBD2 (6 bases). The V end was cut by 6 bases, the J end by 5 bases, with 17 bases between. Germline V CDR1 and CDR2: MNHNY, SVGAGI (reference sequence). This CDR3 region has 15 residues. DNA for the CDR3: TGTGCCAGCAGCCTTCGAAGTAGCGGAAACAATGAGCAGTTCTTC. This codes for CASSLRSSGNNEQFF.

This sequence joins TRBV28 and TRBJ1-4; 10 nucleotides line up with TRBD1. Trimming removed 0 bases from V and 4 bases from J; junction bases left unmatched: 5. CDR1 MDHEN and CDR2 SYDVKM come from the germline V gene. CDR3 length: 17 amino acids. The CDR3 nucleotides are TGTGCCAGCAGTTTATGGTCGACAGGGGGCTTTAATGAAAAACTGTTTTTT. It is translated as CASSLWSTGGFNEKLFF.

This rearrangement joins TRBV28 to TRBJ2-1; TRBD1 matches at 9 bases. After removal of 5 bases from V and 6 bases from J, the junction contained 8 bases not matched to a gene. CDR1 MDHEN and CDR2 SYDVKM come from the germline V gene. This CDR3 is 15 amino acids long. The CDR3 reads CASSDSGQGGNEQFF. The CDR3 bases are TGTGCCAGCAGTGACTCGGGACAGGGTGGCAATGAGCAGTTCTTC.

V and J are TRBV6-1 and TRBJ1-1; D unclear. CDR1 is MNHNS and CDR2 is SASEGT in the germline V gene. The CDR3 spans 14 residues. V dropped 1 base and J dropped 0 bases, with 6 bases sitting between them. CDR3 in DNA: TGTGCCAGCAGTGAAGAGGGAGTGAACACTGAAGCTTTCTTT. It translates to CASSEEGVNTEAFF.

The V and J genes are TRBV30 and TRBJ2-7; 7 nucleotides agree with TRBD2. J lost 6 bases, V lost 2 bases, and 1 base had no gene match. The germline CDR1 and CDR2 sequences are GTSNPN and SVGIG (reference sequence). There are 11 residues in the CDR3. The CDR3 region has the DNA TGTGCCTGGAGTATAGCGGGCGAGCAGTACTTC. Translation: CAWSIAGEQYF.

A word on this clone: The junction shows a germline mismatch at one end, possibly a read error. The V gene is TRBV5-4, the J gene TRBJ1-1; D might be TRBD1 (5 bases). Germline CDR1 SGHNT, CDR2 YYREEE (reference sequence). This CDR3 spans 13 amino acids. The chain's CDR3 is CASSLHPGLPFSF. The CDR3 bases are TGTGCCAGCAGCTTACACCCGGGACTGCCCTTTTCGTTT.

The chain has TRBV7-3 and TRBJ2-5; tentative D call: TRBD2 (5 bases). The CDR3 extends over 13 amino acids. Germline CDR1 is SGHTA and CDR2 is FQGTGA. The V end was cut by 5 bases, the J end by 1 base, with 8 bases between. In DNA form, the CDR3 reads TGTGCCAGCAGCCCCGGGGTCCAAGAGACCCAGTACTTC. This encodes CASSPGVQETQYF. Supplemented by reference TRBV7-3 and TRBJ2-5, the full variable domain reads GAGVSQTPSNKVTEKGKYVELRCDPISGHTALYWYRQSLGQGPEFLIYFQGTGAADDSGLPNDRFFAVRPEGSVSTLKIQRTERGDSAVYLCASSPGVQETQYFGPGTRLLVL.

The chain joins TRBV6-1 to TRBJ2-2, with a tentative D call TRBD2 (6 bases). CDR1 and CDR2 (germline): MNHNS, SASEGT. The CDR3 sequence is 13 residues long. Trimming removed 4 bases from V and 11 bases from J, with 14 bases in between. This CDR3 is CASSVSPGLELFF. The CDR3 DNA is TGTGCCAGCAGTGTCTCCCCGGGACTTGAGCTGTTTTTT.